The T cell receptor (beta chain) under discussion was sequenced for a study of blood T cell repertoires in COVID-19 (dated by TCRdb to between 2020 and 2021). Broadly, across the study: Samples from collaborators originated in the United States, Italy and Spain and spanned both the acute and convalescent phases of COVID-19. Where available, HLA class I and class II types were taken from metadata supplied by the sample provider and were not determined by assay-based typing. The repertoires were released in a freely available public database intended as a resource for research on the immune response to SARS-CoV-2. The sample metadata nearly always contained a de-identified subject ID, COVID-19 status, age in years and sex. The prospective study material was composed of cDNA or gDNA derived from T cells, B-cell-depleted T cells, or PBMCs. Deeply sampled blood TCRbeta repertoires from subjects exposed to, actively infected with, or recovered from COVID-19 were included in the dataset. The samples were drawn from two sources: the first 160 participants of the ongoing ImmuneRACE study, and fewer than 1,500 subjects contributed by 6 global collaborators. The investigation overall reported the following: How much clinical and demographic metadata was included differed by source and by participant, and the metadata was provided uncurated.

As regards this clone: What this receptor recognizes is not known. Base-call qualities are not available, and no considerably larger clone is one nucleotide away.

The immunoSEQ Assay, a bias-controlled multiplex PCR, was used to amplify TCRbeta CDR3 regions from genomic DNA. On the authors' methods: Within the assay, amplification of reference gene primers was used to estimate how many nucleated cells each sample contained. Sequence reads were collapsed and filtered to measure the absolute abundance of every unique TCRbeta CDR3 rearrangement. Productive Simpson clonality was computed per sample as the square root of Simpson's diversity index over productive rearrangements. Held by TCRdb, this immuneACCESS table contains in-frame sequences only and omits some clones. Under half of the omission traces to an unresolved V gene where checked; the cause of the rest is unknown. From that table come the V and J calls and clone size; the DNA was used to work out D and trimming. A total of 100,000 to 150,000 clones appear in this sample, roughly 90% of them only once. The top ten constitute about 2.1% of the sample.

Collaborating institutions collected whole blood in K2EDTA tubes following their own protocols. For TCRbeta analysis, collaborators shipped samples in one of three forms: frozen whole blood, isolated PBMCs, or DNA extracted from either of those sample types. This receptor was obtained from a man aged 65 to 79 with active COVID-19. The specimen was peripheral blood.

The DNA sequence follows: TGCGCCAGCAGCTTGTCGGTGAATGGACCCCTCCACTTT. Its protein product is CASSLSVNGPLHF. The chain uses TRBV5-1 and TRBJ1-6; the D gene lacks a confident call. CDR1 and CDR2 are read off the germline V gene as SGHRS and YFSETQ. V was cut back by 1 base and J by 12 bases, leaving a gap of 11 bases between them. CDR3 length: 13 amino acids, cysteine to phenylalanine. Just CDR3 DNA is preserved here, 39 bases in frame from base 1.